Shown below are 15 T cell receptor beta chains from a single sample sequenced in a study of blood T cell repertoires in COVID-19. The assay was immunoSEQ multiplex PCR, and TCRdb's table has in-frame clones only and misses some. The table lists some 500,000 clones, roughly nine tenths of them singletons, with around 8% in the top ten. Source material: peripheral blood. These receptors all come from a woman aged 45-65 years with COVID-19, enrolled during active disease.

V and J are TRBV27 and TRBJ1-1; possible D gene TRBD1, 6 bases. The V gene lost 7 bases and the J gene lost 2 bases, with 11 bases spanning the gap. CDR1 and CDR2 (germline): MNHEY, SMNVEV (reference sequence). The CDR3 has 13 amino acids. The CDR3 region has the DNA TGTGCCAGCAACTACAGGGCAAACACTGAAGCTTTCTTT. It translates to CASNYRANTEAFF.

The chain combines TRBV2 with TRBJ2-7; TRBD1 matches at 7 bases. Germline V gene sequence: CDR1 SNHLY, CDR2 FYNNEI. J gave up 0 bases and V 8 bases, and 4 bases lay outside the gene matches. The CDR3 is 13 residues long. CDR3 loop: CASGTVASYEQYF. The CDR3 DNA reads as TGTGCCAGCGGGACAGTCGCCTCCTACGAGCAGTACTTC.

The rearrangement uses TRBV11-2 and TRBJ2-2; TRBD2 might be the D (5 bases). There are 14 residues in the CDR3. Trimming stripped 4 bases from V and 5 bases from J, with 11 bases between. The germline V gene has CDR1 SGHAT and CDR2 FQNNGV. The chain's CDR3 is CASSSRRETGELFF. CDR3 sequence (DNA): TGTGCCAGCAGCTCCCGTAGGGAGACCGGGGAGCTGTTTTTT.

This chain links TRBV19 with TRBJ1-1; 10 nucleotides line up with TRBD1. J was trimmed by 9 bases and V by 7 bases; bases with no gene match: 5. The CDR3 runs to 12 residues. Germline lookup yields CDR1 LNHDA and CDR2 SQIVND (reference sequence). The CDR3 sequence: CASTWTGGKAFF. CDR3 coding DNA: TGTGCCAGTACCTGGACAGGGGGGAAAGCTTTCTTT.

The CDR3 coding sequence is TGTGCCAGCAGCTTATTTGGCCAGGCGAACACCGGGGAGCTGTTTTTT. As protein: CASSLFGQANTGELFF. This chain joins TRBV7-9 and TRBJ2-2; D is uncertain. Germline-derived CDR1 and CDR2 are SEHNR and FQNEAQ (reference sequence). V was clipped by 2 bases and J by 0 bases, with 10 bases between them. The CDR3 is made up of 16 amino acids.

This clone has just one count. The J gene is TRBJ1-4, the V gene TRBV29-1; possibly TRBD1 for D (5 bases). V shed 0 bases and J shed 1 base, with 12 bases lying between them. Germline-derived CDR1 and CDR2 are SQVTM and ANQGSEA. The CDR3 contains 16 residues. The CDR3 nucleotides are TGCAGCGTTGAAGACTTGACGGGGGGAACTAATGAAAAACTGTTTTTT. It specifies CSVEDLTGGTNEKLFF. Full variable domain (missing parts from reference TRBV29-1 and TRBJ1-4): SAVISQKPSRDICQRGTSLTIQCQVDSQVTMMFWYRQQPGQSLTLIATANQGSEATYESGFVIDKFPISRPNLTFSTLTVSNMSPEDSSIYLCSVEDLTGGTNEKLFFGSGTQLSVL.

The rearrangement links TRBV30 to TRBJ1-2; no reliable D call. Germline loops: CDR1 GTSNPN, CDR2 SVGIG (reference sequence). The CDR3 is 15 residues long. V was cut by 2 bases and J by 3 bases, with 16 bases left in between. The CDR3 DNA reads as TGTGCCTGGAGTTTCCCCAACGTGGGCGACTATGGCTACACCTTC. Translation: CAWSFPNVGDYGYTF.

V is TRBV5-4 and J is TRBJ1-2, with 8 positions matching TRBD1. V lost 3 bases and J lost 2; bases outside the gene matches: 6. The CDR3 extends over 15 amino acids. CDR1 and CDR2 from the germline V gene are SGHNT and YYREEE (reference sequence). The CDR3 DNA follows: TGTGCCAGCAGCTCGAACAGGGGGTTGAACTATGGCTACACCTTC. Protein: CASSSNRGLNYGYTF.

This chain uses TRBV5-1 with TRBJ1-2; D not certain. This CDR3 spans 18 amino acids. V was shortened by 3 bases and J by 3 bases, with 24 bases between the two germline ends. Germline CDR1 SGHRS, CDR2 YFSETQ. CDR3 sequence: CASSSSPLRGLPDYGYTF. The DNA for the CDR3 is TGCGCCAGCAGCTCCTCTCCCTTGAGAGGCCTTCCAGACTATGGCTACACCTTC.

Note on this clone: Other DNA sequences within the sample encode an identical CDR3. This chain uses TRBV5-1 with TRBJ1-2; D is unresolved. The germline V and J ends were trimmed by 0 bases and 3 bases, with 6 bases remaining between them. CDR3 length equals 13 residues. CDR1 is SGHRS, CDR2 YFSETQ, per germline. CDR3 sequence (DNA): TGCGCCAGCAGCTTGGTCGGGGACTATGGCTACACCTTC. Amino acid sequence: CASSLVGDYGYTF.

The rearrangement links TRBV18 to TRBJ1-4; no firm D call. Trimming removed 2 bases at V and 3 bases at J, with 7 bases between. The CDR3 is 14 residues long. In germline, CDR1 is KGHSH, CDR2 LQKENI. CDR3 coding DNA: TGTGCCAGCTCACCAAGGCAGGCTAATGAAAAACTGTTTTTT. This encodes CASSPRQANEKLFF.

The chain recombines TRBV11-1 with TRBJ2-3, with 7 nucleotides matching TRBD1. CDR1 is SGHAT, CDR2 FQDESV, per germline (reference sequence). Unmatched junction bases numbered 9, after V lost 5 bases and J lost 4 bases. The CDR3 extends over 15 amino acids. Here the CDR3 reads CASSPYRQGPDTQYF. CDR3 coding DNA: TGTGCCAGCAGCCCTTATCGACAGGGACCAGATACGCAGTATTTT. The full variable domain, in which reference TRBV11-1 and TRBJ2-3 provide the parts outside the CDR3, is EAEVAQSPRYKITEKSQAVAFWCDPISGHATLYWYRQILGQGPELLVQFQDESVVDDSQLPKDRFSAERLKGVDSTLKIQPAELGDSAMYLCASSPYRQGPDTQYFGPGTRLTVL.

This rearrangement joins TRBV18 to TRBJ1-2, with D uncertain. Trimming took 3 bases from V and 3 from J, leaving 14 bases between them. Germline V gene sequence: CDR1 KGHSH, CDR2 LQKENI. The CDR3 loop spans 15 amino acids. The CDR3 DNA reads as TGTGCCAGCTCACCCAGGACGGAGGATCACTATGGCTACACCTTC. This codes for CASSPRTEDHYGYTF.

The chain recombines TRBV18 with TRBJ2-2, with TRBD2 identical over 8 bases. V lost 5 bases, J lost 0 bases, and 5 bases stayed unmatched. The CDR3 contains 16 residues. CDR1 and CDR2 from the germline V gene are KGHSH and LQKENI. The CDR3 DNA reads as TGTGCCAGCTCATCGAATAGCGGGGCGAACACCGGGGAGCTGTTTTTT. This sequence encodes CASSSNSGANTGELFF.

The chain recombines TRBV9 with TRBJ2-3; D might be TRBD2 (6 bases). Germline CDR1 SGDLS, CDR2 YYNGEE. Trimming pared 0 bases from V and 2 bases from J, leaving 13 bases between. This CDR3 is built from 16 residues. DNA of the CDR3: TGTGCCAGCAGCGTAGGGGGCGGGACTCCCACAGATACGCAGTATTTT. Translating gives CASSVGGGTPTDTQYF.